This T cell receptor beta chain was profiled in a study of T cell responses to AZD1222 COVID-19 vaccine (dated by TCRdb to 2020 to 2022). For the study in its entirety: AZD1222 recipients whose second dose came at about 4 weeks and those whose second dose came at about 12 weeks were combined into one group, since spike-specific TCR depth and breadth did not differ between the two schedules. A total of 233 trial participants underwent TCR sequencing, of whom roughly 210 had received two doses of AZD1222 and roughly 26 had received two doses of the MenACWY control vaccine. Trial participants were enrolled by age into subgroups of 18-55, 56-69 and 70-plus years, and about 150, 27 and 61 TCR-sequenced participants, respectively, were included in these subgroups. Overall study outcomes, separate from this receptor: Because no samples from the day 14 peak response were available, repertoires could be characterized only after the peak T cell response. Conclusions about previously exposed vaccinees were limited because only a handful of AZD1222 recipients were SARS-CoV-2 seropositive at baseline. Reportedly, almost half of the unique spike-specific TCRs recognized epitopes lying outside the regions that are mutated in the B.1.351 and B.1.1.7 variants. Spike-specific TCR breadth and depth rose significantly after two AZD1222 doses compared with day 0 and with MenACWY recipients. The vaccine-associated CD4 TCRs covered the entire spike protein, and the dominant responses fell in regions 160-218 and 743-854. Most participants were white British and females outnumbered males, and the authors suggested that clonal diversity may have been underestimated. The 56-69-year group was small, and its depth increase did not reach significance, likely because of low power.

The CDR3 regions of human TCRbeta chains were analyzed by immunosequencing. The original pipeline was this. Repertoire TCRs were matched against a reference library of SARS-CoV-2-specific TCRs generated with the MIRA antigen-specificity platform. Breadth was defined as the fraction of unique TCRs that were SARS-CoV-2-associated. Depth was defined as the fraction of total T cells that were SARS-CoV-2-associated. Using the MIRA data, each spike-specific TCR was mapped to the spike region that the TCR reacts to and placed in a CD4 or CD8 class. Log10-transformed breadth and depth values were compared by one-way ANOVA with Sidak's multiple comparisons tests. TCRdb obtained this table from immuneACCESS and retained in-frame rearrangements with V and J assigned. These tables miss some clones; where compared with another copy, unresolved V genes account for less than half of the shortfall, and the remainder is unexplained. V, J and clone size are those of that table, while D and trimming were read from the DNA. The table for this sample lists 90,000 to 140,000 clones; 82% of them were counted only once. Approximately 5% of the sample belongs to the ten largest clones.

Based on the germline V gene, the CDR1 and CDR2 sequences are SGHTA and FQGNSA. The CDR3 sequence holds 14 residues, the cysteine and phenylalanine included. Only the CDR3 DNA stays, 42 bases, in frame from base 1. V was cut back by 5 bases and J by 4 bases, leaving a gap of 14 bases between them. The time point label of this sample denotes: baseline before first vaccination. Vaccinee samples came from UK trials COV001 and COV002, including a single-blind randomized controlled phase 2/3 trial of AZD1222 (ChAdOx1 nCoV-19) in healthy adults. For TCRbeta chain sequencing, PBMC samples from trial participants were taken at day 0 and at day 28 after the second dose. Details on this clone: No cognate antigen has been identified for it. No quality values exist for individual bases; no much larger clone is one base distant.

This specimen was peripheral blood, taken on day 0 of AZD1222 vaccination. The V and J genes are TRBV7-2 and TRBJ1-2; a tentative D match to TRBD1 spans 6 bases. The receptor was isolated from an adult in good health. The CDR3 region: CASSPQQGFYGYTF. The sequence in DNA is TGTGCCAGCAGCCCACAGCAGGGGTTCTATGGCTACACCTTC.